The clone carrying this T cell receptor beta chain was detected many times. Its specificity is not known. The TCR beta libraries were generated through quantitative 5'-RACE incorporating molecular barcodes. TCRdb re-derived calls from the 5' RACE reads in MiXCR, one entry per CDR3 protein. The sample holds about 220,000 distinct CDR3 sequences, about 6.7% seen once. Per germline, CDR1 DFQATT and CDR2 SNEGSKA (reference sequence). The germline V and J ends were trimmed by 2 bases and 3 bases, with 11 bases remaining between them. This CDR3 spans 13 amino acids. This sample is drawn from a study of CD8 T cells in ankylosing spondylitis. Study-wide findings and caveats: Roughly 8 highly homologous variants made up a TCR beta motif that seemed to typify ankylosing spondylitis blood. As for the disease-linked clones, they showed a CD8+ phenotype and occurred at relatively low frequencies in peripheral blood. Matched synovial fluid from ankylosing spondylitis patients was reported to be enriched for disease-linked clones.

The chain uses TRBV20-1 and TRBJ2-7; D gene ambiguous. This TCR derives from a male donor with ankylosing spondylitis. Material for sequencing was blood, either unsorted or a sorted T cell fraction (not recorded which). The CDR3 DNA sequence: TGCAGTGCTAGAAGGCAGGACGTCTACGAGCAGTACTTC. Its translation: CSARRQDVYEQYF.